These 21 T cell receptor beta chains originate from one sample sequenced in a study of T cell responses to AZD1222 COVID-19 vaccine. Generated by immunoSEQ multiplex PCR, the TCRdb table keeps only in-frame clones and is missing some. This table holds some 170,000 clones, 85% to 95% found once. The specimen was peripheral blood, collected on day 0 of AZD1222 vaccination. Receptors were obtained from an adult in good health.

This rearrangement joins TRBV15 to TRBJ1-6; no definite D call. The germline V and J ends were trimmed by 4 bases and 4 bases, with 8 bases remaining between them. In germline, CDR1 is LNHNV, CDR2 YYDKDF (reference sequence). This CDR3 is 14 amino acids long. The DNA of the CDR3 is TGTGCCACCAGCATTGCAGAGTATAATTCACCCCTCCACTTT. Translation gives CATSIAEYNSPLHF.

V is TRBV2 and J is TRBJ1-5; 9 bases map to TRBD1. V shed 6 bases, J shed 2 bases, and the junction held 5 bases outside the gene matches. The CDR3 length is 15 residues. CDR1 is SNHLY, CDR2 FYNNEI, per germline. The CDR3 DNA reads TGTGCCAGCAGACCTCGGACAGGGGGCAATCAGCCCCAGCATTTT. It codes for CASRPRTGGNQPQHF.

V and J are TRBV2 and TRBJ2-5; tentative D call: TRBD1 (5 bases). The V gene lost 6 bases and the J gene lost 1 base, with 21 bases spanning the gap. Germline V gene lookup returns CDR1 SNHLY and CDR2 FYNNEI. The CDR3 extends over 17 amino acids. The CDR3 DNA is TGTGCCAGCAGGACACCTACCATTCGACAGACCCAAGAGACCCAGTACTTC. This encodes CASRTPTIRQTQETQYF.

The chain carries TRBV19 and TRBJ1-2; D unclear. Germline CDR1 LNHDA, CDR2 SQIVND (reference sequence). V was shortened by 6 bases and J by 5 bases, with 16 bases between the two germline ends. The CDR3 loop spans 14 amino acids. The CDR3 reads CASSPGSSSYGYTF. The CDR3 coding sequence is TGTGCCAGTAGCCCCGGGAGCAGTTCGTATGGCTACACCTTC. The whole variable domain, remainder taken from reference TRBV19 and TRBJ1-2, is DGGITQSPKYLFRKEGQNVTLSCEQNLNHDAMYWYRQDPGQGLRLIYYSQIVNDFQKGDIAEGYSVSREKKESFPLTVTSAQKNPTAFYLCASSPGSSSYGYTFGSGTRLTVV.

In DNA form, the CDR3 reads TGCGCCAGCAGCTTGGGATCGAGCGGGGGCACAGATACGCAGTATTTT. Encoded protein: CASSLGSSGGTDTQYF. This rearrangement joins TRBV5-1 to TRBJ2-3; 7 bases match TRBD2. V was clipped by 0 bases and J by 1 base; unmatched bases: 5. The germline CDR1 and CDR2 sequences are SGHRS and YFSETQ. The CDR3 length is 16 residues.

CDR3 sequence: CASSPSGGTDTQYF. Here the CDR3 DNA reads TGTGCCAGCAGCCCGAGCGGGGGGACAGATACGCAGTATTTT. The chain combines TRBV6-4 with TRBJ2-3; 9 bases line up with TRBD2. Trimming took 6 bases from V and 3 from J; bases not matched to a gene: 4. This CDR3 comprises 14 residues. Germline V CDR1 and CDR2: MRHNA, SNTAGT.

The chain couples TRBV6-5 to TRBJ1-3; D not certain. V shed 6 bases and J shed 7 bases, with 13 bases lying between them. Germline V gene sequence: CDR1 MNHEY, CDR2 SVGAGI. This CDR3 has 13 residues. Written as DNA, the CDR3 is TGTGCCAGCAGAACAACCTTAGAGAACACCATATATTTT. Residues: CASRTTLENTIYF.

The chain joins TRBV13 to TRBJ1-2; D remains ambiguous. Germline CDR1 is PRHDT and CDR2 is FYEKMQ (reference sequence). Trimming pared 5 bases from V and 0 bases from J, leaving 10 bases between. This CDR3 spans 14 amino acids. For the CDR3, the DNA is TGTGCCAGCAGCCCTGTGAAAGCTAACTATGGCTACACCTTC. It encodes CASSPVKANYGYTF.

This clone was observed once. V usage is TRBV4-1 and J usage is TRBJ1-4; D is uncertain. CDR1 MGHRA and CDR2 YSYEKL come from the germline V gene. Trimming removed 4 bases at V and 8 bases at J, with 17 bases between. This CDR3 region has 15 residues. The CDR3 loop is CASSPRAREDEKLFF. As DNA, the CDR3 is TGCGCCAGCAGCCCCCGGGCCCGGGAGGACGAAAAACTGTTTTTT.

The V gene is TRBV3-1 (or the pseudogene TRBV3-2), the J gene TRBJ2-7; D may be TRBD1 or TRBD2 (6 bases each). The CDR3 extends over 15 amino acids. Trimming shortened V by 4 bases and J by 1 base, and 14 bases separated the two germline ends. Germline CDR1 and CDR2: LGHDT and YNNKEL (reference sequence). The CDR3 region is CASSRRGYGSYEQYF. The CDR3 DNA reads TGTGCCAGCAGCCGGAGGGGGTACGGATCCTACGAGCAGTACTTC.

The chain combines TRBV6-1 with TRBJ2-7, with 12 bases aligning to TRBD2. Germline assignment: CDR1 MNHNS and CDR2 SASEGT. This CDR3 region has 17 residues. The V segment lost 0 bases and the J segment 3 bases; nucleotides outside the gene matches: 6. The CDR3 loop is CASSEALAGGYSYEQYF. CDR3 DNA sequence: TGTGCCAGCAGTGAAGCTCTAGCGGGGGGGTACAGCTACGAGCAGTACTTC.

This chain connects TRBV2 to TRBJ2-3; D unclear. CDR1 and CDR2 from the germline V gene are SNHLY and FYNNEI. Trimming took 3 bases from V and 7 from J, leaving 8 bases between them. This CDR3 spans 12 amino acids. The CDR3 loop reads CASSEVGYTQYF. CDR3 nucleotides: TGTGCCAGCAGTGAGGTGGGATATACGCAGTATTTT.

V usage is TRBV30 and J usage is TRBJ1-5; D unclear. Germline lookup yields CDR1 GTSNPN and CDR2 SVGIG (reference sequence). The germline V and J ends were trimmed by 3 bases and 0 bases, with 9 bases remaining between them. The CDR3 is made up of 14 amino acids. CDR3 region: CAWSSSNSNQPQHF. The DNA of the CDR3 is TGTGCCTGGAGCAGTAGTAATAGCAATCAGCCCCAGCATTTT.

The chain has TRBV6-5 and TRBJ1-2; 7 bases align to TRBD1. V dropped 10 bases and J dropped 6; count of bases not matched to a gene: 17. Germline loops: CDR1 MNHEY, CDR2 SVGAGI. This CDR3 comprises 15 residues. CDR3 region: CATRPVTGTEDGYTF. As DNA, the CDR3 is TGTGCCACCAGGCCCGTAACCGGGACAGAGGATGGCTACACCTTC.

This clone was recorded only once. The V and J genes are TRBV7-8 and TRBJ2-1; D unresolved. Germline CDR1 SGHVS, CDR2 FQNEAQ. Between the trimmed V and J ends, which lost 5 bases and 7 bases, there was a span of 6 bases. This CDR3 region has 11 residues. CDR3 loop: CASSQNNEQFF. DNA of the CDR3: TGTGCCAGCAGCCAAAATAATGAGCAGTTCTTC.

The chain employs TRBV7-9 and TRBJ2-1, with D possibly matching TRBD1 (6 bases). V was cut by 3 bases and J by 8 bases, with 14 bases left in between. Germline V gene sequence: CDR1 SEHNR, CDR2 FQNEAQ (reference sequence). CDR3 size: 14 residues. The DNA of the CDR3 is TGTGCCAGCAGCTTCAACTCGGACAGCCATGAGCAGTTCTTC. Translated: CASSFNSDSHEQFF.

The genes are TRBV18 and TRBJ2-6, with no clear D. Germline V gene data show CDR1 as KGHSH and CDR2 as LQKENI. The CDR3 has 15 residues. The germline V and J ends were trimmed by 6 bases and 0 bases, with 9 bases remaining between them. This chain's CDR3 is CASSYGTSGANVLTF. The CDR3 coding sequence is TGTGCCAGCTCCTACGGAACCTCTGGGGCCAACGTCCTGACTTTC. Together with reference TRBV18 and TRBJ2-6, the CDR3 gives the full variable domain: NAGVMQNPRHLVRRRGQEARLRCSPMKGHSHVYWYRQLPEEGLKFMVYLQKENIIDESGMPKERFSAEFPKEGPSILRIQQVVRGDSAAYFCASSYGTSGANVLTFGAGSRLTVL.

The chain carries TRBV12-3 or TRBV12-4 and TRBJ1-4, with D unclear. The V end lost 5 bases, the J end lost 2 bases, and 6 bases lay between the germline ends. CDR3 length: 13 amino acids. CDR3 protein: CASSRYTNEKLFF. The CDR3 DNA reads as TGTGCCAGCAGTCGATACACTAATGAAAAACTGTTTTTT.

The CDR3 region is CAISQLGQGVNTEAFF. The DNA for the CDR3 is TGTGCCATCAGTCAACTCGGACAGGGCGTGAACACTGAAGCTTTCTTT. The chain recombines TRBV10-3 with TRBJ1-1; 8 bases align to TRBD1. The CDR3 spans 16 residues. Per the germline V gene, CDR1 is ENHRY and CDR2 is SYGVKD. The trim removed 5 bases at V and 0 bases at J, leaving 8 bases unmatched.

This CDR3 is CASSLGDRRQHF. CDR3 bases: TGTGCCAGCAGTTTAGGGGACAGGCGTCAGCATTTT. The chain uses TRBV28 and TRBJ1-5; 8 positions match TRBD1. Germline CDR1 reads MDHEN; CDR2 reads SYDVKM. The CDR3 loop spans 12 amino acids. With V trimmed by 2 bases and J by 13 bases, 4 bases remained unmatched.

The chain employs TRBV2 and TRBJ1-1, with 7 bases fitting TRBD1. The germline V gene has CDR1 SNHLY and CDR2 FYNNEI. After removal of 6 bases from V and 5 bases from J, the junction contained 3 bases not matched to a gene. The CDR3 sequence is 12 residues long. Written as DNA, the CDR3 is TGTGCCAGCAGGACAGGGTTTACTGAAGCTTTCTTT. This codes for CASRTGFTEAFF.